The 19 T cell receptor beta chains in this list originate from one sample, sequenced in a study of CD8 T cells in Susac syndrome. RNA amounts of roughly 0.5 to 1 ug underwent reverse transcription with random hexamers. TCRdb reprocessed the immunoSEQ multiplex PCR reads via MiXCR and lists one record per CDR3 protein. Here the sample spans 100,000 or so distinct CDR3 sequences, just under 95% being singletons. The sample was CD4+ T cells from PBMCs. Receptor source: a human donor with Susac syndrome.

About this clonotype: An end of the junction does not agree with germline; a read error may underlie this. This chain connects TRBV24-1 to TRBJ2-5; D possibly matches TRBD1 or TRBD2 (5 bases each). Germline V CDR1 and CDR2: KGHDR, SFDVKD. CDR3 length equals 14 residues. The CDR3 DNA is TGTGTCACCAGTGATTTGAGAGGGGAAGAGACCCAGTACTTC. Its protein product is CVTSDLRGEETQYF.

J is TRBJ2-3 and V is TRBV3-1; unclear D gene. Germline V lookup: CDR1 LGHDT, CDR2 YNNKEL (reference sequence). V was clipped by 3 bases and J by 4 bases, with 8 bases between them. This CDR3 region has 13 residues. The CDR3 bases are TGTGCCAGCAGCCAGGGCACCGCAGATACGCAGTATTTT. Its translation is CASSQGTADTQYF.

V gene TRBV20-1 combines with J gene TRBJ1-5; D is possibly TRBD1 (5 bases). Germline V gene data show CDR1 as DFQATT and CDR2 as SNEGSKA (reference sequence). The CDR3 consists of 12 residues. V was clipped by 7 bases and J by 9 bases, with 16 bases between them. The CDR3 nucleotides read TGCAGTGGACTGGTGAGGGGAGGGCCCCAGCATTTT. Protein product: CSGLVRGGPQHF.

The chain carries TRBV2 and TRBJ1-2; D gene uncertain. The CDR3 length is 13 residues. Germline lookup yields CDR1 SNHLY and CDR2 FYNNEI. V dropped 3 bases and J dropped 5 bases, with 10 bases sitting between them. In nucleotides, the CDR3 is TGTGCCAGCAGTGAGGGGAGAGATTATGGCTACACCTTC. Translating gives CASSEGRDYGYTF.

The sample holds one count of this clonotype. The chain carries TRBV30 and TRBJ1-3; D remains ambiguous. Germline loops: CDR1 GTSNPN, CDR2 SVGIG (reference sequence). This CDR3 is 16 amino acids long. V dropped 0 bases and J dropped 0 bases, with 12 bases sitting between them. The CDR3: CAWSVQSPNSGNTIYF. In DNA form, the CDR3 reads TGTGCCTGGAGTGTACAGAGTCCGAACTCTGGAAACACCATATATTTT. Variable domain in full (rest from reference TRBV30 and TRBJ1-3): SQTIHQWPATLVQPVGSPLSLECTVEGTSNPNLYWYRQAAGRGLQLLFYSVGIGQISSEVPQNLSASRPQDRQFILSSKKLLLSDSGFYLCAWSVQSPNSGNTIYFGEGSWLTVV.

The J gene is TRBJ1-4, the V gene TRBV28; D is unresolved. V was pared by 5 bases and J by 5 bases, with 9 bases between. From germline, CDR1 is MDHEN and CDR2 SYDVKM. There are 13 residues in the CDR3. The DNA for the CDR3 is TGTGCCAGCAGTGCCCCGGCCAATGAAAAACTGTTTTTT. Its protein is CASSAPANEKLFF.

The chain carries TRBV3-1 and TRBJ2-1; D unclear. Deletions cut 0 bases from V and 9 bases from J, with 6 bases between. The length of the CDR3 is 12 residues. Germline CDR1 LGHDT, CDR2 YNNKEL (reference sequence). DNA of the CDR3: TGTGCCAGCAGCCAAGAGTACGGTGAGCAGTTCTTC. It yields the protein CASSQEYGEQFF.

The gene calls are TRBV24-1 and TRBJ2-1; 7 nucleotides line up with TRBD2. CDR3 length: 21 amino acids. The V and J ends lost 2 bases and 9 bases, in that order; junction bases with no gene match: 27. The germline CDR1 and CDR2 sequences are KGHDR and SFDVKD. CDR3 in DNA: TGTGCCACCAGTGATTCGGGACGGAGCCCCGAAGGTGGTACTAGCGTAGGTGAGCAGTTCTTC. This gives the protein CATSDSGRSPEGGTSVGEQFF.

This chain connects TRBV12-5 to TRBJ1-5, with D unresolved. The germline V gene has CDR1 LGHNT and CDR2 FRNRAP. The CDR3 runs 11 residues. Trimming shortened V by 5 bases and J by 6 bases, and 5 bases separated the two germline ends. CDR3 coding DNA: TGTGCTAGTGGTATACTTCAGCCCCAGCATTTT. Encoded protein: CASGILQPQHF.

The chain recombines TRBV6-6 with TRBJ2-5; possible D gene TRBD1, 6 bases. The CDR3 totals 14 residues. The germline gives CDR1 MNHNY, CDR2 SVGAGI (reference sequence). Trimming shortened V by 6 bases and J by 3 bases, and 14 bases separated the two germline ends. The CDR3 region has the DNA TGTGCCAGCAGCTCCACGAACAGGGAAGAGACCCAGTACTTC. Its translation is CASSSTNREETQYF.

The chain couples TRBV30 to TRBJ1-2; possibly TRBD1 for D (5 bases). Trimming removed 0 bases at V and 2 bases at J, with 10 bases between. Germline lookup yields CDR1 GTSNPN and CDR2 SVGIG (reference sequence). The CDR3 is 14 residues long. As DNA, the CDR3 is TGTGCCTGGAGTGTACTAGGGGTGAACTATGGCTACACCTTC. Translated: CAWSVLGVNYGYTF.

With respect to this clonotype: Possible read error: a much larger clone is one base away. The chain carries TRBV20-1 and TRBJ2-7; D remains unclear. CDR1 DFQATT and CDR2 SNEGSKA come from the germline V gene (reference sequence). The CDR3 consists of 13 residues. The CDR3 spells CSARSTITYELYF. The CDR3 coding sequence is TGCAGTGCTAGGTCCACTATTACCTACGAGCTGTACTTC.

This sequence joins TRBV19 and TRBJ2-5; possibly TRBD2 for D (7 bases). This CDR3 region has 14 residues. Germline V lookup: CDR1 LNHDA, CDR2 SQIVND (reference sequence). V was shortened by 5 bases and J by 5 bases, with 15 bases between the two germline ends. CDR3 region: CASSPRGRRETQYF. As DNA, the CDR3 is TGTGCCAGTAGTCCGCGGGGGCGCAGGGAGACCCAGTACTTC.

The chain has TRBV20-1 and TRBJ2-6; the match to TRBD1 covers 8 bases. The germline V gene encodes CDR1 DFQATT and CDR2 SNEGSKA (reference sequence). The CDR3 runs to 15 residues. With 2 bases clipped from V and 4 bases from J, the junction kept 4 bases outside the gene matches. CDR3 sequence (DNA): TGCAGTGCTAGACCGGACAGGGCAGGGGCCAACGTCCTGACTTTC. It encodes CSARPDRAGANVLTF.

CDR3 region: CASVRAYEQYF. DNA of the CDR3: TGTGCCAGCGTCAGGGCCTACGAGCAGTACTTC. V and J are TRBV2 and TRBJ2-7; weak D call: TRBD1 (5 bases). The CDR3 is 11 residues long. Germline V gives CDR1 SNHLY, CDR2 FYNNEI. V lost 8 bases and J lost 2, with 7 bases in between.

The chain recombines TRBV7-2 with TRBJ1-2, with a possible D match to TRBD1 (5 bases). Germline V gene data show CDR1 as SGHTA and CDR2 as FQGNSA. The CDR3 contains 12 residues. Trimming shortened V by 7 bases and J by 7 bases, and 13 bases separated the two germline ends. CDR3 DNA sequence: TGTGCCAGCACCATGATGGGGGGTGGCTACACCTTC. Its protein is CASTMMGGGYTF.

This sequence joins TRBV27 and TRBJ2-1; perhaps D is TRBD1 or TRBD2 (5 bases each). Trimming removed 5 bases from V and 15 bases from J, with 17 bases in between. Germline V gene data show CDR1 as MNHEY and CDR2 as SMNVEV (reference sequence). This CDR3 is built from 12 residues. The CDR3 spells CASSGGMTRLFF. The DNA for the CDR3 is TGTGCCAGCAGTGGGGGTATGACTCGGCTGTTCTTC.

The genes are TRBV19 and TRBJ2-1; a possible D gene is TRBD2 (5 bases). The CDR3 sequence is 14 residues long. V was pared by 7 bases and J by 5 bases, with 15 bases between. Germline-derived CDR1 and CDR2 are LNHDA and SQIVND (reference sequence). CDR3 sequence: CASTGYPENNEQFF. The CDR3 nucleotides read TGTGCCAGTACGGGGTACCCAGAAAACAATGAGCAGTTCTTC. Based on the CDR3 plus reference TRBV19 and TRBJ2-1, the full variable domain is DGGITQSPKYLFRKEGQNVTLSCEQNLNHDAMYWYRQDPGQGLRLIYYSQIVNDFQKGDIAEGYSVSREKKESFPLTVTSAQKNPTAFYLCASTGYPENNEQFFGPGTRLTVL.

The chain couples TRBV28 to TRBJ1-1; 10 nucleotides match TRBD1. The CDR3 length is 13 residues. Trimming at V came to 0 bases and at J to 9 bases, leaving 1 base not matched to a gene. Looked up from germline, CDR1 is MDHEN and CDR2 is SYDVKM. CDR3 sequence: CASSLWTGGQAFF. The CDR3 DNA reads TGTGCCAGCAGTTTATGGACAGGGGGCCAAGCTTTCTTT.